This T cell receptor (beta chain) emerged from a study of technical replicates of blood from a handful of donors. Sequenced by immunoSEQ multiplex PCR; TCRdb stores in-frame clones only, minus some. The table lists tens of thousands of clones, just under 95% of them singletons. This TCR was sampled from a human donor in good health. Some clones in this sample may be carry-over from other donors' samples. The source material was PBMCs.

The CDR3 is CASSQDRTDSYEQYF. CDR3 DNA: TGTGCCAGCAGCCAAGACCGGACAGACTCCTACGAGCAGTACTTC. The chain uses TRBV4-2 and TRBJ2-7, with D perhaps TRBD1 (6 bases). Germline CDR1 reads LGHNA; CDR2 reads YNFKEQ. The CDR3 contains 15 residues. Trimming pared 0 bases from V and 0 bases from J, leaving 9 bases between.